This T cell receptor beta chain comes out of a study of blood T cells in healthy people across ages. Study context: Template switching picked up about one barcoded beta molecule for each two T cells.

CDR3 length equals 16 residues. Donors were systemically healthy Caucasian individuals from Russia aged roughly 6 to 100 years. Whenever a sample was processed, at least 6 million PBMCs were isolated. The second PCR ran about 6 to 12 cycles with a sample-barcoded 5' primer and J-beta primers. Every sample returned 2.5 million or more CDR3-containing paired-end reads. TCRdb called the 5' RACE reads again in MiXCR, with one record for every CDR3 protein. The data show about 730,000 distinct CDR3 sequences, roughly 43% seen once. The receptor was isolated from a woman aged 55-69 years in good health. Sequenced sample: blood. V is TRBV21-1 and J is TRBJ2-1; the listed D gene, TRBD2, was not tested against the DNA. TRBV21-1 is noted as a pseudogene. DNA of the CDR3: TGTGCCAGCAGCAAAGCGCGGGTAGCGGAGTACAATGAGCAGTTCTTC. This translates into CASSKARVAEYNEQFF.